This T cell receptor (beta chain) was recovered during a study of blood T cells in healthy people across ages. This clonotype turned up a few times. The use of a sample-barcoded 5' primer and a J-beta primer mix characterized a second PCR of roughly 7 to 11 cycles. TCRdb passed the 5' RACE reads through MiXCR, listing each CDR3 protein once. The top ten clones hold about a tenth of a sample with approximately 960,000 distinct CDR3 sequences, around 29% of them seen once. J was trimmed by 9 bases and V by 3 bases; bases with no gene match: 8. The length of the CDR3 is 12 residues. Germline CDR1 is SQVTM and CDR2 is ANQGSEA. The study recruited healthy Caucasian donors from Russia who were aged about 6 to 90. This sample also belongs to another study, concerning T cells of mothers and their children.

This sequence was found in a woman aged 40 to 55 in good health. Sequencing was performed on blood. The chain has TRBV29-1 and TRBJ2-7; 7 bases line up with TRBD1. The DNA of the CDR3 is TGCAGCGTTGACACGGGACAGTCTCGGCAGTACTTC. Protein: CSVDTGQSRQYF.